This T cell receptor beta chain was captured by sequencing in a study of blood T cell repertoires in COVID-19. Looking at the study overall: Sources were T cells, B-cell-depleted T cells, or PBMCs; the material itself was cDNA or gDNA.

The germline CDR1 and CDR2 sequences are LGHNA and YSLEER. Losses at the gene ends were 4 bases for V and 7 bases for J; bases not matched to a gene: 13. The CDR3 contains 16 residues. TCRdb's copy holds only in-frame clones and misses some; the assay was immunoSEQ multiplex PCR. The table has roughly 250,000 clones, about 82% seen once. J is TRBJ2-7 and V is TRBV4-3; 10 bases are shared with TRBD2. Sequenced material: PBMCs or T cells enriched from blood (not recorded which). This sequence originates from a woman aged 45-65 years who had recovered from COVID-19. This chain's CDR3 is CASSLHTSGEAGEQYF. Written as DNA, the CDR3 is TGCGCCAGCAGCCTCCATACTAGCGGGGAAGCGGGAGAGCAGTACTTC.